A single sample gave rise to the 22 T cell receptor beta chains below, sequenced in a study of T cells after somatic rescue of genetic block. Repertoires were generated with immunoSEQ multiplex PCR, while TCRdb's copy carries only in-frame clones and drops some. The table has roughly 51,000 clones, approximately 96% seen once. Material for sequencing was peripheral blood mononuclear cells (PBMCs). Receptors originate from a child under two years old.

The V call is TRBV10-2, the J call TRBJ2-7; TRBD2 aligns across 11 bases. Germline V gene data show CDR1 as WSHSY and CDR2 as SAAADI. The CDR3 has 15 amino acids. V dropped 6 bases and J dropped 6; count of bases not matched to a gene: 10. The CDR3 coding sequence is TGCGCCAGCAGCGGGACAGTAGCGGGAGGGGGCGAGCAGTACTTC. This gives the protein CASSGTVAGGGEQYF.

The chain uses TRBV10-3 and TRBJ2-7; 9 bases fit TRBD2. Per the germline V gene, CDR1 is ENHRY and CDR2 is SYGVKD. This CDR3 is built from 13 residues. V was clipped by 9 bases and J by 5 bases; unmatched bases: 8. CDR3 nucleotide sequence: TGTGCCATTCCTCTAGCGGGAAGCCACGAGCAGTACTTC. Residues: CAIPLAGSHEQYF.

The rearrangement links TRBV7-9 to TRBJ1-2, with 9 nucleotides matching TRBD1. Germline CDR1 and CDR2: SEHNR and FQNEAQ (reference sequence). V lost 2 bases, J lost 8 bases, and 6 bases stayed unmatched. The CDR3 is made up of 14 amino acids. The DNA for the CDR3 is TGTGCCAGCAGCTTAACAGGGGGCGTAGGAGGCTACACCTTC. Encoded protein: CASSLTGGVGGYTF.

The chain couples TRBV27 to TRBJ2-4; D is uncertain. The CDR3 spans 16 residues. The germline V and J ends were trimmed by 5 bases and 0 bases, with 14 bases remaining between them. The germline CDR1 and CDR2 sequences are MNHEY and SMNVEV (reference sequence). CDR3 coding DNA: TGTGCCAGCAGTCGCTGGCTCCCCTTAGCCAAAAACATTCAGTACTTC. Protein sequence: CASSRWLPLAKNIQYF.

The rearrangement joins TRBV28 to TRBJ1-1; D is perhaps TRBD1 (6 bases). CDR1 MDHEN and CDR2 SYDVKM come from the germline V gene. The CDR3 contains 13 residues. V dropped 5 bases and J dropped 8 bases, with 15 bases sitting between them. As DNA, the CDR3 is TGTGCCAGCAGTCTAAAACCCGACAGGGAAGCTTTCTTT. Its translation is CASSLKPDREAFF.

The chain combines TRBV6-5 with TRBJ1-1; TRBD1 is a possible D gene (5 bases). Germline V CDR1 and CDR2: MNHEY, SVGAGI. CDR3 length: 14 residues. V was shortened by 5 bases and J by 1 base, with 11 bases between the two germline ends. The CDR3 DNA reads as TGTGCCAGCAGTAGTTACGGGGCGAACACTGAAGCTTTCTTT. Translation gives CASSSYGANTEAFF.

The chain combines TRBV28 with TRBJ2-5; TRBD2 matches 9 bases. This CDR3 has 14 amino acids. Germline-derived CDR1 and CDR2 are MDHEN and SYDVKM. After removal of 2 bases from V and 4 bases from J, the junction contained 2 bases not matched to a gene. The chain's CDR3 is CASSLAGGPETQYF. The CDR3 bases are TGTGCCAGCAGTTTAGCGGGAGGGCCAGAGACCCAGTACTTC.

The J gene is TRBJ2-7, the V gene TRBV2, with D possibly TRBD2 on 6 matching bases. Germline V gene sequence: CDR1 SNHLY, CDR2 FYNNEI. This CDR3 contains 14 residues. V lost 5 bases and J 1 base, leaving 12 bases between the germline ends. The CDR3 here is CASSPDGLSYEQYF. The CDR3 DNA reads as TGTGCCAGCAGTCCCGACGGACTATCCTACGAGCAGTACTTC.

The chain recombines TRBV6-5 with TRBJ1-3; the D is unclear. CDR1 MNHEY and CDR2 SVGAGI come from the germline V gene. This CDR3 is built from 13 residues. V lost 6 bases to trimming and J lost 0 bases, with 6 bases between them. CDR3 protein: CASSLGSGNTIYF. The DNA for the CDR3 is TGTGCCAGCAGCCTAGGCTCTGGAAACACCATATATTTT.

This chain uses TRBV29-1 with TRBJ1-2; D might be TRBD1 (5 bases). Trimming pared 6 bases from V and 1 base from J, leaving 9 bases between. The CDR3 length is 12 residues. CDR1 and CDR2 from the germline V gene are SQVTM and ANQGSEA. The CDR3 DNA reads TGCAGCGTACGAGGGGTTAACTATGGCTACACCTTC. Amino acid sequence: CSVRGVNYGYTF.

The chain joins TRBV5-8 to TRBJ2-7; perhaps TRBD1 as D (6 bases). V gave up 2 bases and J gave up 1 base, with 7 bases separating them. The germline CDR1 and CDR2 sequences are SGHTS and YDEGEE. The CDR3 is 13 residues long. The CDR3 reads CASSFGQSYEQYF. The CDR3 bases are TGTGCCAGCAGCTTCGGACAGTCCTACGAGCAGTACTTC.

The rearrangement joins TRBV10-1 to TRBJ1-1; possibly TRBD1 for D (6 bases). This CDR3 comprises 15 residues. Germline CDR1 and CDR2: WNHNN and SYGVQD (reference sequence). V dropped 0 bases and J dropped 6 bases, with 14 bases sitting between them. Written as DNA, the CDR3 is TGCGCCAGCAGTGAGTCGGCAGGGGTAAACTCTGAAGCTTTCTTT. Amino acid sequence: CASSESAGVNSEAFF.

This chain joins TRBV19 and TRBJ1-5; 7 nucleotides agree with TRBD1. The germline V gene has CDR1 LNHDA and CDR2 SQIVND (reference sequence). V was pared by 4 bases and J by 4 bases, with 1 base of the junction left unmatched. The CDR3 has 13 residues. Written as DNA, the CDR3 is TGTGCCAGTAGTACGACAGGGAATCAGCCCCAGCATTTT. Its protein is CASSTTGNQPQHF.

The J gene is TRBJ2-7, the V gene TRBV6-1; D ambiguous. The CDR3 covers 11 residues. Germline CDR1 MNHNS, CDR2 SASEGT. V lost 5 bases and J 3 bases, leaving 5 bases between the germline ends. In DNA, the CDR3 is TGTGCCAGCAGTTCATTCTACGAGCAGTACTTC. Translating it yields CASSSFYEQYF.

This chain links TRBV19 with TRBJ2-7, with D perhaps assigned TRBD1 or TRBD2 (5 bases each). This CDR3 has 14 residues. Germline CDR1 reads LNHDA; CDR2 reads SQIVND (reference sequence). V shed 5 bases and J shed 3 bases, with 14 bases lying between them. In DNA form, the CDR3 reads TGTGCCAGTAGTTCAGGGACGACCTTCTACGAGCAGTACTTC. Amino acids: CASSSGTTFYEQYF.

The chain is built from TRBV2 and TRBJ2-5, with D perhaps TRBD1 or TRBD2 (6 bases each). V lost 8 bases, J lost 0 bases, and 10 bases lay in between. From germline, CDR1 is SNHLY and CDR2 FYNNEI. The CDR3 length is 13 residues. CDR3 residues: CASLGGYQETQYF. In DNA form, the CDR3 reads TGTGCCAGCTTAGGGGGGTACCAAGAGACCCAGTACTTC.

This clone has a single count. The chain recombines TRBV5-6 with TRBJ2-1, with 11 nucleotides matching TRBD2. Germline values: CDR1 SGHDT, CDR2 YYEEEE. The length of the CDR3 is 18 residues. Trimming took 1 base from V and 0 from J; bases not matched to a gene: 6. CDR3 coding DNA: TGTGCCAGCAGCTTGAGACTAGCGGGACACCGCTCCTACAATGAGCAGTTCTTC. As protein: CASSLRLAGHRSYNEQFF.

The gene calls are TRBV5-1 and TRBJ2-7; perhaps TRBD1 as D (6 bases). Germline V gene sequence: CDR1 SGHRS, CDR2 YFSETQ. This CDR3 is 13 amino acids long. Trimming left V 4 bases short and J 3 bases short, with 11 bases between. DNA for the CDR3: TGCGCCAGCAGCCTAGACAGGCTCTACGAGCAGTACTTC. The encoded protein is CASSLDRLYEQYF.

The chain joins TRBV30 to TRBJ1-5; weak D call: TRBD1 (5 bases). Germline-derived CDR1 and CDR2 are GTSNPN and SVGIG (reference sequence). V shed 2 bases and J shed 5 bases, with 10 bases lying between them. This CDR3 has 13 amino acids. CDR3 DNA sequence: TGTGCCTGGAGTATTCTCAGGGATCAGCCCCAGCATTTT. Its translation: CAWSILRDQPQHF. Complete variable domain (other parts from reference TRBV30 and TRBJ1-5): SQTIHQWPATLVQPVGSPLSLECTVEGTSNPNLYWYRQAAGRGLQLLFYSVGIGQISSEVPQNLSASRPQDRQFILSSKKLLLSDSGFYLCAWSILRDQPQHFGDGTRLSIL.

V usage is TRBV5-1 and J usage is TRBJ2-3; 7 nucleotides match TRBD2. The CDR3 is made up of 13 amino acids. Trimming at V came to 2 bases and at J to 5 bases, leaving 2 bases not matched to a gene. Per germline, CDR1 SGHRS and CDR2 YFSETQ. This chain's CDR3 is CASSFAGEDTQYF. CDR3 DNA sequence: TGCGCCAGCAGCTTTGCGGGAGAAGATACGCAGTATTTT.

The chain employs TRBV2 and TRBJ1-3; tentatively, D is TRBD1 (6 bases). Trimming pared 5 bases from V and 3 bases from J, leaving 17 bases between. The CDR3 length is 16 residues. Looked up from germline, CDR1 is SNHLY and CDR2 is FYNNEI. The CDR3 region has the DNA TGTGCCAGCAGTAAACAGGGCTTCAAGGATGGAAACACCATATATTTT. This translates into CASSKQGFKDGNTIYF.

The chain carries TRBV4-2 and TRBJ2-1; D remains unclear. The CDR3 is 15 amino acids. With 5 bases removed from V and 1 base from J, the gap between germline ends came to 12 bases. Germline V gives CDR1 LGHNA, CDR2 YNFKEQ. The CDR3 here is CASSSRARSYNEQFF. The DNA for the CDR3 is TGTGCCAGCAGCTCCCGGGCCCGGTCCTACAATGAGCAGTTCTTC.